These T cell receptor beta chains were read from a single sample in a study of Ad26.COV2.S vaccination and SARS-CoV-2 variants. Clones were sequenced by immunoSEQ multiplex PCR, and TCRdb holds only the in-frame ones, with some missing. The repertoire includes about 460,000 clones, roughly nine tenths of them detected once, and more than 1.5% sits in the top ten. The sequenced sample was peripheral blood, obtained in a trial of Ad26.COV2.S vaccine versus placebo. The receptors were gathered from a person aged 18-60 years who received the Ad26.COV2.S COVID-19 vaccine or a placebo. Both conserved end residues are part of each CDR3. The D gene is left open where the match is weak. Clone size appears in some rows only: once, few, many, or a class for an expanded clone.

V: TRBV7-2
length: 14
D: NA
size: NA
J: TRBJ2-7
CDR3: CASSPRQENYEQYF
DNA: TGTGCCAGCAGCCCCCGACAGGAGAACTACGAGCAGTACTTC

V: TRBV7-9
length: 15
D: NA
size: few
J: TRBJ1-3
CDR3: CASSFQRSSGNTIYF
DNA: TGTGCCAGCAGCTTCCAGAGAAGCTCTGGAAACACCATATATTTT

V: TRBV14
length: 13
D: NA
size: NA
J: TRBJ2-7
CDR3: CASSQYGAYEQYF
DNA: TGTGCCAGCAGCCAGTATGGGGCCTACGAGCAGTACTTC

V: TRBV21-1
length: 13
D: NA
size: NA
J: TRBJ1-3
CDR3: CASTFGPGNTIYF
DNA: NA

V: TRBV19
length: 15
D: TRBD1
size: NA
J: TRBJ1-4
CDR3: CASSSGQGYNEKLFF
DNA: TGTGCCAGTAGTTCCGGACAGGGCTATAATGAAAAACTGTTTTTT

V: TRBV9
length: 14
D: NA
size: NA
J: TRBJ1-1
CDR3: CASKRDQTNTEAFF
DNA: TGTGCCAGTAAACGGGACCAGACGAACACTGAAGCTTTCTTT

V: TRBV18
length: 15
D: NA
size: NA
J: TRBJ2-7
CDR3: CASSPPQGSSYEQYF
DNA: TGTGCCAGCTCACCACCCCAAGGGAGCTCCTACGAGCAGTACTTC

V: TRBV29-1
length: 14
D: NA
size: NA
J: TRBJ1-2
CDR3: CSAILDSAFYGYTF
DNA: TGCAGCGCAATTCTGGACAGTGCGTTCTATGGCTACACCTTC

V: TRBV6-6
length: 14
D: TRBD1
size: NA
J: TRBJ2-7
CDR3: CASSLTTGAYEQYF
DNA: TGTGCCAGCAGCTTAACTACAGGGGCCTACGAGCAGTACTTC

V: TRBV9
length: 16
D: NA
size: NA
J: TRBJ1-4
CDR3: CASSIHGGAMGEKLFF
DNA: TGTGCCAGCAGCATCCATGGTGGAGCGATGGGCGAAAAACTGTTTTTT

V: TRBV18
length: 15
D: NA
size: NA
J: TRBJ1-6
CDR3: CASSNFSSYNSPLHF
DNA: TGTGCCAGCTCCAACTTTAGCTCCTATAATTCACCCCTCCACTTT

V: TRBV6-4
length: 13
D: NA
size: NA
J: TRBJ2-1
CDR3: CASSDGKYNEQFF
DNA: TGTGCCAGCAGCGACGGAAAATACAATGAGCAGTTCTTC

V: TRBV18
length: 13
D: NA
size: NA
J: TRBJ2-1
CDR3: CASSPPGINEQFF
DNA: TGTGCCAGCTCACCACCGGGGATCAATGAGCAGTTCTTC

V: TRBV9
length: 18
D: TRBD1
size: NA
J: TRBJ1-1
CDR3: CASSSTRFVGQGRTEAFF
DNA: TGTGCCAGCAGTTCAACTAGGTTCGTGGGACAGGGACGAACTGAAGCTTTCTTT

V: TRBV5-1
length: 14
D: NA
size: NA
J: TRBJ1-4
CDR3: CASSSTGFGEELFF
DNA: TGCGCCAGCAGTTCAACGGGGTTTGGGGAAGAACTGTTTTTT

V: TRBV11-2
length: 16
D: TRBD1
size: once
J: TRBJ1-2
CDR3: CASSLLTGQGARGYTF
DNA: TGTGCCAGCAGCTTATTAACAGGACAGGGGGCACGTGGCTACACCTTC

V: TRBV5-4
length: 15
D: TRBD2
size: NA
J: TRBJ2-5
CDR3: CASSSRLAGDETQYF
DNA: TGTGCCAGCAGCTCCCGACTAGCGGGAGATGAGACCCAGTACTTC

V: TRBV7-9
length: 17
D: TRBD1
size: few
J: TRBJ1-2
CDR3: CASSDWDRAGARAGYTF
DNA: TGTGCCAGCAGCGACTGGGACAGGGCCGGTGCCCGAGCTGGCTACACCTTC

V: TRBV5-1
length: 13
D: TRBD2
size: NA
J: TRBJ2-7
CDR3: CASSWGAGGEQYF
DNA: TGCGCCAGCAGCTGGGGAGCGGGAGGAGAGCAGTACTTC

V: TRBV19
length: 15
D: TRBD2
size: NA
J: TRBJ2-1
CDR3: CASSQTSSSYNEQFF
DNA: TGTGCCAGTAGTCAGACTAGCAGCTCCTACAATGAGCAGTTCTTC

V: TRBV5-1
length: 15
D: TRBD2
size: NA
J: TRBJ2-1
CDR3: CASIELAGGYNEQFF
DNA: TGCGCCAGCATTGAACTAGCGGGAGGATACAATGAGCAGTTCTTC

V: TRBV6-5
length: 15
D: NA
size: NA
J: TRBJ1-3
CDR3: CASSYTFTGFNTIYF
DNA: TGTGCCAGCAGTTACACTTTTACAGGGTTCAACACCATATATTTT

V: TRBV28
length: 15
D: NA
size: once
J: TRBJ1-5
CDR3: CASRKTVPSNQPQHF
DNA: TGTGCCAGCAGAAAGACAGTCCCCAGCAATCAGCCCCAGCATTTT

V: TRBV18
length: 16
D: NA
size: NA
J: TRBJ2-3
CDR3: CASSPPGALGTDTQYF
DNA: TGTGCCAGCTCACCACCGGGGGCGCTGGGCACAGATACGCAGTATTTT

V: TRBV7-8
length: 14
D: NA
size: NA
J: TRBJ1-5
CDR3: CASSLESGRQPQHF
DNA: TGTGCCAGCAGCTTAGAGAGCGGCCGTCAGCCCCAGCATTTT

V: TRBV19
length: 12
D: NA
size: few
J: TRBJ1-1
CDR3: CAARTGNTEAFF
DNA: TGTGCCGCGCGGACGGGGAACACTGAAGCTTTCTTT

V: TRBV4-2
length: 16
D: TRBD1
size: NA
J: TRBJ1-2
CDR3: CASSQEGPGQGGGYTF
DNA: TGTGCCAGCAGCCAAGAGGGCCCGGGACAGGGAGGAGGCTACACCTTC

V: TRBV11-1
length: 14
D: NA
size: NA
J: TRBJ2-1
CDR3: CASSSWSSSNEQFF
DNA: TGTGCCAGCAGCTCCTGGTCTAGCTCCAATGAGCAGTTCTTC

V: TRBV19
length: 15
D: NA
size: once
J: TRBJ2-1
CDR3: CASSVGSAFNNEQFF
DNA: TGTGCCAGTAGTGTCGGCTCCGCCTTTAACAATGAGCAGTTCTTC

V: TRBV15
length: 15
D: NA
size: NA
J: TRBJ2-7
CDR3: CATSRDLLTLGEQYF
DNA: TGTGCCACCAGCAGAGATCTACTTACTCTCGGGGAGCAGTACTTC

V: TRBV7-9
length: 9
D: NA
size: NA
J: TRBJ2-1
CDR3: CASSERKFF
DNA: TGTGCCAGCAGCGAGCGGAAGTTCTTC

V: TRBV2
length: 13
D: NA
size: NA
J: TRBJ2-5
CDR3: CASSEGARETQYF
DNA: TGTGCCAGCAGTGAGGGAGCACGGGAGACCCAGTACTTC

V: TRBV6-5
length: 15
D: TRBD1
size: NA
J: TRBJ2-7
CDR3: CASSAGTEALGEQYF
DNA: TGTGCCAGCAGCGCCGGGACAGAAGCTTTGGGGGAGCAGTACTTC

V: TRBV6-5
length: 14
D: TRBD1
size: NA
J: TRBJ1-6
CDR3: CASNKQGRSSPLHF
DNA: TGTGCCAGCAACAAACAGGGGCGAAGCTCACCCCTCCACTTT

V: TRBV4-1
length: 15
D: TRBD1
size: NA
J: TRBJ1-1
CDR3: CASSQRTGRNTEAFF
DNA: TGCGCCAGCAGCCAAAGGACAGGCAGGAACACTGAAGCTTTCTTT

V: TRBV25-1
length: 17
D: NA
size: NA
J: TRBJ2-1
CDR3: CASSQGLVPLVYNEQFF
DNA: TGTGCCAGCAGTCAGGGGCTGGTCCCCCTTGTTTACAATGAGCAGTTCTTC

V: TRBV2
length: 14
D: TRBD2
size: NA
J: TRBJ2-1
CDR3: CASKPGRNNNEQFF
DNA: TGTGCCAGCAAACCCGGGAGGAACAACAATGAGCAGTTCTTC

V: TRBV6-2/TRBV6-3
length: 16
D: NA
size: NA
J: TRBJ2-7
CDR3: CASSYLVRGGAYEQYF
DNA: TGTGCCAGCAGTTACCTGGTAAGGGGGGGTGCCTACGAGCAGTACTTC